One sample yielded the 5 T cell receptor beta chains listed below, sequenced in a study of T cell clones after liver transplantation. The repertoire was sequenced with immunoSEQ multiplex PCR; TCRdb's copy has only in-frame clones and lacks some. The sample shows 70,000 to 95,000 clones, around 78% of them seen only once. Here the sequenced sample was CD4+ T cells from blood, taken at the 22-month timepoint. The receptors shown here come from a human patient who received a liver transplant. The graft donor may have contributed some T cells.

V is TRBV28 and J is TRBJ2-2, with a tentative D call TRBD2 (6 bases). The CDR3 is 13 amino acids. Germline-derived CDR1 and CDR2 are MDHEN and SYDVKM. The CDR3 region is CVLPGGNTGELFF. The DNA of the CDR3 is TGTGTTCTCCCCGGGGGAAACACCGGGGAGCTGTTTTTT.

This chain links TRBV6-6 with TRBJ1-3, with D unresolved. The CDR3 consists of 14 residues. Looked up from germline, CDR1 is MNHNY and CDR2 is SVGAGI (reference sequence). The V gene lost 0 bases and the J gene lost 4 bases, with 7 bases spanning the gap. Here the CDR3 reads CASSYSERGNTIYF. The CDR3, as DNA: TGTGCCAGCAGTTACTCGGAGCGGGGAAACACCATATATTTT.

This clone is a singleton in its sample. The chain recombines TRBV21-1 with TRBJ2-3; TRBD2, as called in the table, went unchecked against the DNA. TRBV21-1 is termed a pseudogene. This CDR3 spans 15 amino acids. Written as DNA, the CDR3 is TGTGCCAGCAGTGGGACTAGCGGATTCACAGATACGCAGTATTTT. Amino acid sequence: CASSGTSGFTDTQYF.

The V gene is TRBV7-2, the J gene TRBJ2-7; D might be TRBD1 or TRBD2, each matching 5 bases. CDR1 is SGHTA, CDR2 FQGNSA, per germline. V lost 0 bases and J lost 12, with 21 bases in between. This CDR3 contains 15 residues. The CDR3, as DNA: TGTGCCAGCAGCTTAGCCTTGGGACCCAAATTGGGGCGGTACTTC. It yields the protein CASSLALGPKLGRYF.

The chain joins TRBV7-3 to TRBJ2-5; 7 bases fit TRBD1. V dropped 5 bases and J dropped 5; count of bases not matched to a gene: 11. This CDR3 is built from 15 residues. Germline lookup yields CDR1 SGHTA and CDR2 FQGTGA. CDR3 bases: TGTGCCAGCAGCCCTCGAGGGGGCAGTGGGGAGACCCAGTACTTC. Its protein is CASSPRGGSGETQYF.